Listed here are 3 T cell receptor beta chains from one sample, sequenced in a study of OX40 agonist ivuxolimab in advanced cancers. Profiling relied on immunoSEQ multiplex PCR, and the TCRdb table lists in-frame clones only, not all of them. Found here are around 26,000 clones, approximately 90% of them singletons; the top ten hold roughly a fifth. The specimen comprised CD4+ or CD8+ T cells sorted from blood, sampled in a trial of the OX40 agonist ivuxolimab. The receptors shown here come from an adult with an advanced solid tumor such as melanoma, head and neck, liver or kidney cancer.

The V gene is TRBV29-1, the J gene TRBJ2-1; possibly TRBD1 for D (6 bases). CDR3 length: 15 residues. Germline CDR1 reads SQVTM; CDR2 reads ANQGSEA. Trimming cost V 4 bases and J 0 bases, with 13 bases left between them. CDR3: CSVVGASHSYNEQFF. The DNA of the CDR3 is TGCAGCGTTGTGGGGGCCTCACACTCCTACAATGAGCAGTTCTTC.

The rearrangement links TRBV4-3 to TRBJ2-1, with D hard to call. There are 13 residues in the CDR3. Trimming shortened V by 2 bases and J by 4 bases, and 6 bases separated the two germline ends. From germline, CDR1 is LGHNA and CDR2 YSLEER. Here the CDR3 reads CASSQLPYNEQFF. The CDR3 bases are TGCGCCAGCAGCCAACTACCTTACAATGAGCAGTTCTTC.

The chain recombines TRBV4-1 with TRBJ1-4; D is ambiguous. The germline V gene has CDR1 MGHRA and CDR2 YSYEKL. This CDR3 has 12 amino acids. Trimming shortened V by 7 bases and J by 6 bases, and 9 bases separated the two germline ends. Here the CDR3 DNA reads TGCGCCAGCAACGCCCCGGATGAAAAACTGTTTTTT. Translation gives CASNAPDEKLFF.